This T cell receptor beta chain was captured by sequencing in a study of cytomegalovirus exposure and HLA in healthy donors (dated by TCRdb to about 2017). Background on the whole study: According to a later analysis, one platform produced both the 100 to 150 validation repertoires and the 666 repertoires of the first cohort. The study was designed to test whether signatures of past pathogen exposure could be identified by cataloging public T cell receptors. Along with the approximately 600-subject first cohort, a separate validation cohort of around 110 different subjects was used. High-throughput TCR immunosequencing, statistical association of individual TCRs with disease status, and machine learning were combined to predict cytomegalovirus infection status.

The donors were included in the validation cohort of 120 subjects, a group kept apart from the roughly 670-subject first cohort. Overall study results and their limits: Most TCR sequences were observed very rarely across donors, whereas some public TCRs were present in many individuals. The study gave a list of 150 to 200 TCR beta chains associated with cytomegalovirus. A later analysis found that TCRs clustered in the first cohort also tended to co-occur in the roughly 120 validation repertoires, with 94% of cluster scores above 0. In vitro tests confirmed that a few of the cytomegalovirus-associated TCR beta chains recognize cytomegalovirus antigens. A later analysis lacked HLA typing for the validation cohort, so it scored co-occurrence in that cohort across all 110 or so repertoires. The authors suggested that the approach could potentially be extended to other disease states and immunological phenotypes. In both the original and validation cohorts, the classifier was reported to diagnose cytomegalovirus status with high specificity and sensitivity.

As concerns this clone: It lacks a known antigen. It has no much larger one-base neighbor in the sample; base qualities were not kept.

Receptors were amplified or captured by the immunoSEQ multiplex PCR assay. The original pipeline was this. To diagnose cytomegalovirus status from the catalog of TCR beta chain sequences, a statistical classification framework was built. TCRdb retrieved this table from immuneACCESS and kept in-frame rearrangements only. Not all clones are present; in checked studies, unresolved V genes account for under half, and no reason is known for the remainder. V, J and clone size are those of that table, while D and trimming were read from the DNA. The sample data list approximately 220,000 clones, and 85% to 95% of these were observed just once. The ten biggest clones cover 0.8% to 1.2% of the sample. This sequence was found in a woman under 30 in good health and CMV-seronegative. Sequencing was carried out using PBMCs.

The DNA sequence is TGTGCCAGCATACTAGCGGGAGTGGCCGGTGAGCAGTTCTTC. Protein translation: CASILAGVAGEQFF. The rearranged segments are TRBV6-1 and TRBJ2-1; 11 bases in between match TRBD2. Compared with germline, V lacks 7 bases and J lacks 9 bases; bases without a gene match: 8. CDR1 is given as MNHNS and CDR2 as SASEGT, both from the germline V gene. The CDR3 covers 14 residues, taking in both the cysteine and the phenylalanine. Of the read, only the CDR3 DNA is kept; its 42 bases are in frame from base 1.